These 7 T cell receptor beta chains originate from one sample sequenced in a study of radiation and T cells in renal cell carcinoma. Only in-frame clones appear in the TCRdb table, and some are missing; sequencing was by immunoSEQ multiplex PCR. The sample includes 100,000 to 150,000 clones, approximately 82% of them seen just once. The sample's time point: baseline pretreatment blood. The treatment: 15 Gy SBRT to primary tumor, nephrectomy 4 weeks later. Specimen: blood, collected from a patient whose treatment included radiotherapy and nephrectomy. These TCRs come from a woman aged 60-75 years with renal cell carcinoma.

The chain has TRBV5-1 and TRBJ1-1; 8 bases are shared with TRBD1. Germline CDR1 and CDR2: SGHRS and YFSETQ. V dropped 2 bases and J dropped 6; count of bases not matched to a gene: 6. This CDR3 is built from 14 residues. CDR3 DNA sequence: TGCGCCAGCAGCTTTGGACAGGGAGGCCCTGAAGCTTTCTTT. Protein product: CASSFGQGGPEAFF.

This clone has only a few counts. This chain joins TRBV30 and TRBJ1-1, with TRBD1 as a possible D gene (5 bases). The CDR3 covers 11 residues. The V end lost 2 bases, the J end lost 11 bases, and 12 bases lay between the germline ends. Germline CDR1 reads GTSNPN; CDR2 reads SVGIG (reference sequence). DNA for the CDR3: TGTGCCTGGAGTAGGGGCAGGGAGGCTTTCTTT. This translates into CAWSRGREAFF.

The chain recombines TRBV6-5 with TRBJ1-5; 9 bases match TRBD1. The CDR3 spans 16 residues. Looked up from germline, CDR1 is MNHEY and CDR2 is SVGAGI. The V gene end was trimmed by 2 bases and the J gene end by 6 bases; junction bases not matched to a gene: 8. Written as DNA, the CDR3 is TGTGCCAGCAGTTACCAGACAGGGGGTGCGGGTCAGCCCCAGCATTTT. As protein: CASSYQTGGAGQPQHF.

The chain recombines TRBV10-3 with TRBJ1-1, with D uncertain. V lost 2 bases to trimming and J lost 7 bases, with 8 bases between them. There are 12 residues in the CDR3. From germline, CDR1 is ENHRY and CDR2 SYGVKD. The DNA of the CDR3 is TGTGCCATCAGTGAGGACGGATTTGAAGCTTTCTTT. Translating it yields CAISEDGFEAFF.

V gene TRBV6-5 combines with J gene TRBJ1-6; no clear D. Trimming took off 2 bases at V and 8 bases at J, with 10 bases between the two ends. Looked up from germline, CDR1 is MNHEY and CDR2 is SVGAGI. The CDR3 contains 14 residues. The CDR3 here is CASSYRDWDSPLHF. In nucleotides, the CDR3 is TGTGCCAGCAGTTACAGGGATTGGGATTCACCCCTCCACTTT.

V usage is TRBV6-5 and J usage is TRBJ2-7; the D is unclear. This CDR3 has 12 amino acids. Per germline, CDR1 MNHEY and CDR2 SVGAGI. The germline V and J ends were trimmed by 6 bases and 4 bases, with 10 bases remaining between them. Here the CDR3 reads CASRNVLYEQYF. The CDR3 region has the DNA TGTGCCAGCAGAAACGTTCTGTACGAGCAGTACTTC.

This chain uses TRBV19 with TRBJ2-2, with D unclear. Trimming pared 8 bases from V and 4 bases from J, leaving 11 bases between. This CDR3 is 13 amino acids long. CDR1 and CDR2 (germline): LNHDA, SQIVND (reference sequence). Here the CDR3 reads CASRRSGTGELFF. The DNA of the CDR3 is TGTGCCAGTCGAAGGTCGGGCACCGGGGAGCTGTTTTTT.